This T cell receptor beta chain originates from a study of cytomegalovirus exposure and HLA in healthy donors. As for this clone: Its antigen is not identified.

Donors showed nominal health when sampled, although they likely had unrecorded immune exposures. PCR employed 60 Vbeta and 13 Jbeta primers. Measured with immunoSEQ multiplex PCR; TCRdb has only the in-frame clones, and not every one. This sample carries about 180,000 clones, 76% of them seen once, and the ten largest clones take 1.5% to 2%. Germline V lookup: CDR1 GTSNPN, CDR2 SVGIG (reference sequence). Trimming took off 7 bases at V and 4 bases at J, with 10 bases between the two ends. This CDR3 is 11 amino acids long. Notes on the study in general: In a later analysis, common viral pathogens appeared linked to several of the most significant clusters. Some V segments (TRBV6-2 and TRBV6-3 among them) were excluded as indistinguishable.

This TCR was sampled from a man between 18 and 35 years old in good health and CMV-seronegative. The source material was PBMCs. This sequence joins TRBV30 and TRBJ1-2, with D uncertain. CDR3 residues: CAYQERYGYTF. CDR3 DNA sequence: TGTGCCTACCAAGAGCGCTATGGCTACACCTTC.